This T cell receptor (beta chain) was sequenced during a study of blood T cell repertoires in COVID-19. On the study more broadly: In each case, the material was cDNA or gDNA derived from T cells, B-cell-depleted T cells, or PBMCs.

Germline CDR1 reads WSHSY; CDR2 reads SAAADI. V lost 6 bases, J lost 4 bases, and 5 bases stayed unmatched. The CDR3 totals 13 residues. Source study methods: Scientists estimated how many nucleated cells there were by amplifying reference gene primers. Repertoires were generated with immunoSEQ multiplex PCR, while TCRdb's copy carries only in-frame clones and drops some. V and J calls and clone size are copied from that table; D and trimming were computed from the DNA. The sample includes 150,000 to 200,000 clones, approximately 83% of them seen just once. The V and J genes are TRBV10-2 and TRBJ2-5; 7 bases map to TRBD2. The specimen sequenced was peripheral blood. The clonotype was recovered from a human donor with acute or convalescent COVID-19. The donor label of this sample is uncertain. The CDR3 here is CASRSGTLETQYF. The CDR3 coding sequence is TGCGCCAGCAGAAGCGGGACCCTAGAGACCCAGTACTTC.